These 16 T cell receptor beta chains were sequenced from one sample in a study of T cells after yellow fever vaccination. MiXCR was run by TCRdb on the 5' RACE reads, yielding one entry per CDR3 protein. The sample lists approximately 250,000 distinct CDR3 sequences; 6% to 8% were seen once. Sequences were derived from CD4+ T cells sorted from PBMCs, sampled on the day of the yellow fever booster vaccination. These receptors all stem from a man younger than 40 who received the YFV17D yellow fever vaccine.

There are a few counts of this clonotype. The chain has TRBV7-3 and TRBJ2-3; weak D call: TRBD1 (6 bases). This CDR3 is built from 14 residues. CDR1 and CDR2 from the germline V gene are SGHTA and FQGTGA. V was cut by 10 bases and J by 0 bases, with 14 bases left in between. In nucleotides, the CDR3 is TGTGCCACTTCACAGGGATCTAGCACAGATACGCAGTATTTT. As protein: CATSQGSSTDTQYF.

The sample holds many counts of this clonotype. The V and J genes are TRBV13 and TRBJ1-4, with 9 nucleotides matching TRBD1. This CDR3 spans 14 amino acids. V lost 4 bases, J lost 7 bases, and 4 bases stayed unmatched. Germline V gives CDR1 PRHDT, CDR2 FYEKMQ (reference sequence). The chain's CDR3 is CASSSGQGTEKLFF. The CDR3 DNA reads TGTGCCAGCAGCTCGGGACAGGGCACTGAAAAACTGTTTTTT.

This clonotype was observed a few times. This rearrangement joins TRBV7-6 to TRBJ2-1; D is unclear. This CDR3 region has 16 residues. Germline V gene lookup returns CDR1 SGHVS and CDR2 FNYEAQ. V lost 2 bases and J lost 0, with 11 bases in between. The CDR3 region is CASSLMASSSYNEQFF. For the CDR3, the DNA is TGTGCCAGCAGCTTAATGGCCAGTAGCTCCTACAATGAGCAGTTCTTC. The whole variable domain, filled in from reference TRBV7-6 and TRBJ2-1, reads GAGVSQSPRYKVTKRGQDVALRCDPISGHVSLYWYRQALGQGPEFLTYFNYEAQQDKSGLPNDRFSAERPEGSISTLTIQRTEQRDSAMYRCASSLMASSSYNEQFFGPGTRLTVL.

The CDR3 reads CSARDAQGANTGELFF. CDR3 DNA sequence: TGCAGTGCTAGAGATGCGCAGGGGGCGAACACCGGGGAGCTGTTTTTT. This sequence joins TRBV20-1 and TRBJ2-2, with 7 nucleotides matching TRBD1. The V gene end was trimmed by 0 bases and the J gene end by 0 bases; junction bases not matched to a gene: 4. From germline, CDR1 is DFQATT and CDR2 SNEGSKA (reference sequence). The CDR3 covers 16 residues.

This clonotype came up a few times. V usage is TRBV5-1 and J usage is TRBJ2-1, with D perhaps TRBD2 (6 bases). This CDR3 comprises 14 residues. Germline V gene lookup returns CDR1 SGHRS and CDR2 YFSETQ. V shed 2 bases and J shed 7 bases, with 13 bases lying between them. The DNA of the CDR3 is TGCGCCAGCAGCTTAGGAGGGTCGATGAATGAGCAGTTCTTC. Translation gives CASSLGGSMNEQFF.

This clonotype was detected a few times. The chain employs TRBV7-2 and TRBJ2-1; D may be TRBD1 or TRBD2 (5 bases each). The CDR3 is made up of 15 amino acids. V was trimmed by 5 bases and J by 6 bases, leaving 17 bases between them. Germline V gene data show CDR1 as SGHTA and CDR2 as FQGNSA. The CDR3: CASSADRGWSNEQFF. The CDR3 DNA sequence: TGTGCCAGCAGCGCAGACAGAGGGTGGTCCAATGAGCAGTTCTTC.

This clonotype was picked up many times. The chain joins TRBV19 to TRBJ1-2, with TRBD1 as a possible D gene (5 bases). Germline lookup yields CDR1 LNHDA and CDR2 SQIVND (reference sequence). The ends were cut back, 3 bases at V and 8 bases at J, with 16 bases in the middle. The CDR3 is 14 amino acids. The CDR3 spells CASSMNGDSLGYTF. As DNA, the CDR3 is TGTGCCAGTAGTATGAACGGCGACAGTCTCGGCTACACCTTC.

This clonotype was picked up many times. This sequence joins TRBV3-1 and TRBJ2-7; D is undetermined. The germline V and J ends were trimmed by 6 bases and 2 bases, with 17 bases remaining between them. This CDR3 spans 15 amino acids. Germline V gene sequence: CDR1 LGHDT, CDR2 YNNKEL (reference sequence). Here the CDR3 reads CASSSGWQLAYEQYF. Here the CDR3 DNA reads TGTGCCAGCAGTTCGGGCTGGCAGCTGGCCTACGAGCAGTACTTC.

Ten or more counts support this clonotype. The chain recombines TRBV10-2 with TRBJ2-5, with a tentative D call TRBD2 (5 bases). From germline, CDR1 is WSHSY and CDR2 SAAADI. The CDR3 extends over 13 amino acids. Deletions cut 3 bases from V and 9 bases from J, with 14 bases between. The CDR3 spells CASSDAPLRAQYF. CDR3 bases: TGCGCCAGCAGTGACGCACCGCTGCGGGCCCAGTACTTC.

This clonotype was seen at least ten times. The chain joins TRBV7-2 to TRBJ2-7, with 8 bases matching TRBD2. Germline CDR1 and CDR2: SGHTA and FQGNSA. After removal of 4 bases from V and 6 bases from J, the junction contained 8 bases not matched to a gene. The CDR3 has 14 amino acids. The DNA of the CDR3 is TGTGCCAGCAGCTCCAGGACTAGCAGCGTCGAGCAGTACTTC. Translated: CASSSRTSSVEQYF.

This clonotype has a handful of counts. This chain joins TRBV20-1 and TRBJ2-3; 11 bases are shared with TRBD2. The CDR3 loop spans 18 amino acids. With 3 bases clipped from V and 1 base from J, the junction kept 12 bases outside the gene matches. Per the germline V gene, CDR1 is DFQATT and CDR2 is SNEGSKA (reference sequence). The CDR3 sequence is CSARMAVAGGPGTDTQYF. The CDR3 DNA is TGCAGTGCTAGGATGGCCGTAGCGGGAGGGCCTGGCACAGATACGCAGTATTTT.

The chain carries TRBV30 and TRBJ1-1; D might be TRBD1 (6 bases). Germline values: CDR1 GTSNPN, CDR2 SVGIG (reference sequence). The ends were cut back, 3 bases at V and 5 bases at J, with 13 bases in the middle. This CDR3 has 13 residues. The DNA of the CDR3 is TGTGCCTGGAGATGGACAGCGAAAACTGAAGCTTTCTTT. The encoded protein is CAWRWTAKTEAFF.

There are many counts of this clonotype. This chain connects TRBV20-1 to TRBJ2-5; 11 nucleotides line up with TRBD2. Germline V gene data show CDR1 as DFQATT and CDR2 as SNEGSKA (reference sequence). There are 15 residues in the CDR3. The ends lost 5 bases at V and 5 bases at J; junction bases unmatched: 10. For the CDR3, the DNA is TGCAGTGCTGCCTCACTAGCGGGAGCTCGGGAGACCCAGTACTTC. Translated, it gives CSAASLAGARETQYF.

This clonotype was counted a few times. The chain combines TRBV12-3 or TRBV12-4 with TRBJ2-5, with a tentative D call TRBD1 (6 bases). The germline V and J ends were trimmed by 5 bases and 5 bases, with 18 bases remaining between them. The length of the CDR3 is 15 residues. In nucleotides, the CDR3 is TGTGCCAGCAGTGGCCAGGGGAGCAGTTGGGAGACCCAGTACTTC. Translating gives CASSGQGSSWETQYF.

This clonotype was observed a handful of times. V is TRBV5-1 and J is TRBJ2-7; 7 bases agree with TRBD2. V trimming: 0 bases; J trimming: 4 bases; junction bases outside the gene matches: 7. The CDR3 totals 15 residues. CDR1 and CDR2 (germline): SGHRS, YFSETQ. CDR3 nucleotide sequence: TGCGCCAGCAGCTTGGAAGGAGGGAGGGTTTACGAGCAGTACTTC. Translation: CASSLEGGRVYEQYF.

The chain recombines TRBV7-8 with TRBJ2-1; unclear D gene. This CDR3 has 14 amino acids. The V gene's germline CDR1 is SGHVS and CDR2 FQNEAQ. V lost 1 base, J lost 10 bases, and 14 bases lay in between. CDR3 DNA: TGTGCCAGCAGCTTAGAACTCCTCGTGCCCGAGCAGTTCTTC. The encoded protein is CASSLELLVPEQFF.